These 8 T cell receptor beta chains were sequenced from one sample in a study of CD8 T cells in ankylosing spondylitis. From the 5' RACE reads, TCRdb called clonotypes with MiXCR, one entry per CDR3 protein. In the table there are some 150,000 distinct CDR3 sequences, about an eighth of which are singletons. The sequenced sample was blood, either unsorted or a sorted T cell fraction (not recorded which). Receptors were obtained from a female donor with ankylosing spondylitis or in good health (not recorded which).

At least ten counts were recorded for this clonotype. The chain has TRBV6-1 and TRBJ1-1, with D possibly being TRBD1 (6 bases). The CDR3 runs to 12 residues. The V end was cut by 6 bases, the J end by 5 bases, with 10 bases between. Germline CDR1 is MNHNS and CDR2 is SASEGT. CDR3 coding DNA: TGTGCCAGCAGCAGGGGAATAACTGAAGCTTTCTTT. This gives the protein CASSRGITEAFF.

This clonotype turned up a few times. The genes are TRBV7-9 and TRBJ2-6, with D unclear. Germline CDR1 SEHNR, CDR2 FQNEAQ (reference sequence). Trimming took 3 bases from V and 0 from J, leaving 9 bases between them. This CDR3 is 16 amino acids long. CDR3 DNA sequence: TGTGCCAGCAGCTTTGGGGTAGCCTCTGGGGCCAACGTCCTGACTTTC. This sequence encodes CASSFGVASGANVLTF.

This clonotype was counted ten times or more. V and J are TRBV7-9 and TRBJ1-1; D gene uncertain. V was pared by 2 bases and J by 1 base, with 2 bases between. The CDR3 is made up of 12 amino acids. Germline V gene sequence: CDR1 SEHNR, CDR2 FQNEAQ (reference sequence). This chain's CDR3 is CASSLWNTEAFF. The CDR3 nucleotides are TGTGCCAGCAGCTTATGGAACACTGAAGCTTTCTTT.

This clonotype has a handful of counts. The chain employs TRBV7-9 and TRBJ1-6; 7 nucleotides match TRBD1. Germline V gene sequence: CDR1 SEHNR, CDR2 FQNEAQ (reference sequence). V was clipped by 5 bases and J by 7 bases; unmatched bases: 5. The CDR3 loop spans 14 amino acids. The CDR3 bases are TGTGCCAGCAGCCCGGGGGACAGAAATTCACCCCTCCACTTT. This encodes CASSPGDRNSPLHF. Variable domain in full (rest from reference TRBV7-9 and TRBJ1-6): DTGVSQNPRHKITKRGQNVTFRCDPISEHNRLYWYRQTLGQGPEFLTYFQNEAQLEKSRLLSDRFSAERPKGSFSTLEIQRTEQGDSAMYLCASSPGDRNSPLHFGNGTRLTVT.

There are many counts of this clonotype. CDR3 nucleotide sequence: TGTGCCAGCAGCCCCCAGGTCGCGTATGGCTACACCTTC. It is translated as CASSPQVAYGYTF. This sequence joins TRBV7-8 and TRBJ1-2; unclear D gene. Per the germline V gene, CDR1 is SGHVS and CDR2 is FQNEAQ. Trimming took off 5 bases at V and 5 bases at J, with 12 bases between the two ends. This CDR3 has 13 amino acids.

This clonotype showed up many times. The gene calls are TRBV12-3 or TRBV12-4 and TRBJ1-2, with D unresolved. V lost 4 bases and J 8 bases, leaving 14 bases between the germline ends. The CDR3 is 13 amino acids. DNA for the CDR3: TGTGCCAGCAGTTATGGATACAAACTGGGCTACACCTTC. This codes for CASSYGYKLGYTF.

The CDR3 here is CASSFLGGSYEQYF. In nucleotides, the CDR3 is TGTGCCAGCAGTTTTCTGGGGGGCAGCTACGAGCAGTACTTC. The V call is TRBV12-3 or TRBV12-4, the J call TRBJ2-7, with D perhaps matching TRBD1 or TRBD2 (6 bases each). The CDR3 sequence is 14 residues long. Trimming removed 3 bases at V and 3 bases at J, with 12 bases between.

This clonotype was detected ten times or more. J is TRBJ2-2 and V is TRBV20-1; D uncertain. This CDR3 contains 14 residues. Germline values: CDR1 DFQATT, CDR2 SNEGSKA (reference sequence). Trimming removed 3 bases from V and 6 bases from J, with 14 bases in between. CDR3 region: CSASLERLAGELFF. CDR3 nucleotides: TGCAGTGCTAGCCTCGAGCGACTTGCCGGGGAGCTGTTTTTT.